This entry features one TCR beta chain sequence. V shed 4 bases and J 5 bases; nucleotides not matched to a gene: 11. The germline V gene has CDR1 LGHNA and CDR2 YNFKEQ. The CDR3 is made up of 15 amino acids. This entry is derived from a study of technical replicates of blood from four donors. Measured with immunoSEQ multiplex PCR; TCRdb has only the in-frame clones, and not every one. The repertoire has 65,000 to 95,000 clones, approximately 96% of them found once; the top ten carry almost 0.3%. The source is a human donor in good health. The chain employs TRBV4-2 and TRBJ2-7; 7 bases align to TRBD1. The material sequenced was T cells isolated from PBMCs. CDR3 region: CASSRTQGLLDEQYF. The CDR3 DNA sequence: TGTGCCAGCAGCCGCACACAGGGGTTACTAGACGAGCAGTACTTC.